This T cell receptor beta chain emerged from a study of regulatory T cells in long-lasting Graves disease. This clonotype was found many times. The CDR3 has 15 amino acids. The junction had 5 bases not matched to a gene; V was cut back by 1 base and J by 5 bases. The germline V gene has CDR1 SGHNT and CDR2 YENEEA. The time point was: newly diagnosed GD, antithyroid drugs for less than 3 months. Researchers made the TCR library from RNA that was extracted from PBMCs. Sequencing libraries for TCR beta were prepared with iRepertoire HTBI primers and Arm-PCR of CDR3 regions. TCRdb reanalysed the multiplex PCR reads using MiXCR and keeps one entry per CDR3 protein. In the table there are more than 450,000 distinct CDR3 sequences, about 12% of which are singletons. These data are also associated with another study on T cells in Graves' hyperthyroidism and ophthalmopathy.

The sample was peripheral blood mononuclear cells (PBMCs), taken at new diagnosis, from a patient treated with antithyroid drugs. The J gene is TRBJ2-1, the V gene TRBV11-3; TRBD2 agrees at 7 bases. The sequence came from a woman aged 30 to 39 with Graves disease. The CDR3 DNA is TGTGCCAGCAGCTTAGCCAGCGGGAATGACAATGAGCAGTTCTTC. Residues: CASSLASGNDNEQFF.